The 4 T cell receptor beta chains below come from one sample, sequenced in a study of T cells in localized non-small cell lung cancer. The protocol was immunoSEQ multiplex PCR, while the TCRdb copy is restricted to in-frame clones and leaves out a portion. The sample shows 15,000 to 20,000 clones, approximately 90% of them seen only once. Source: peripheral blood, taken before any cancer treatment. Source of these receptors: a man between 35 and 75 years old with stage I lung adenocarcinoma.

V is TRBV30 and J is TRBJ2-7; D perhaps matches TRBD1 (5 bases). The germline V gene has CDR1 GTSNPN and CDR2 SVGIG (reference sequence). V was cut by 2 bases and J by 3 bases, with 5 bases left in between. The CDR3 has 11 amino acids. CDR3 DNA sequence: TGTGCCTGGAGTAGGGGCTACGAGCAGTACTTC. Translated, it gives CAWSRGYEQYF.

This clone was detected only once. This chain links TRBV5-6 with TRBJ2-1; 9 bases align to TRBD2. The V gene's germline CDR1 is SGHDT and CDR2 YYEEEE. With V trimmed by 3 bases and J by 4 bases, 5 bases remained unmatched. The CDR3 spans 15 residues. The CDR3, as DNA: TGTGCCAGCAGCTCTCTAGCGGGGCGATACAATGAGCAGTTCTTC. This encodes CASSSLAGRYNEQFF.

This chain uses TRBV5-1 with TRBJ2-2; 7 nucleotides line up with TRBD1. The V gene's germline CDR1 is SGHRS and CDR2 YFSETQ. V was pared by 8 bases and J by 5 bases, with 9 bases of the junction left unmatched. The CDR3 has 14 residues. The CDR3, as DNA: TGCGCCAGTAAGGGGGCGTCGGGGACCGGGGAGCTGTTTTTT. Its translation: CASKGASGTGELFF. The full variable domain, completed using reference TRBV5-1 and TRBJ2-2, is KAGVTQTPRYLIKTRGQQVTLSCSPISGHRSVSWYQQTPGQGLQFLFEYFSETQRNKGNFPGRFSGRQFSNSRSEMNVSTLELGDSALYLCASKGASGTGELFFGEGSRLTVL.

The chain carries TRBV27 and TRBJ2-7; perhaps TRBD1 as D (6 bases). Trimming removed 7 bases from V and 0 bases from J, with 16 bases in between. From germline, CDR1 is MNHEY and CDR2 SMNVEV (reference sequence). The CDR3 loop spans 15 amino acids. CDR3 loop: CASTSLQGPSYEQYF. DNA of the CDR3: TGTGCCAGCACTTCTTTACAGGGTCCCTCCTACGAGCAGTACTTC.